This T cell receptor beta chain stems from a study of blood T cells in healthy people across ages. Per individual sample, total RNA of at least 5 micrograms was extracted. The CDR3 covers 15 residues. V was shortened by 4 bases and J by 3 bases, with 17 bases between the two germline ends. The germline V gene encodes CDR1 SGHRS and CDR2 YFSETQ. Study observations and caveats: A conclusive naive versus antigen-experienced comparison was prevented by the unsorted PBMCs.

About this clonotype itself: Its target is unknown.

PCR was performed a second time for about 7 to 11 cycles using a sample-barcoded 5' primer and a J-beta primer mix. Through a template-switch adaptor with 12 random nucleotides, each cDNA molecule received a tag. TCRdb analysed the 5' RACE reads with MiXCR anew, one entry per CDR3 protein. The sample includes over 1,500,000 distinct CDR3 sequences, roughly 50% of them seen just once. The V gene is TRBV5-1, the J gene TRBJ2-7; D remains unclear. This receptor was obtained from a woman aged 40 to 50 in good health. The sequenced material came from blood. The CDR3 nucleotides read TGCGCCAGCAGCCTGGTCCCGGGTGAAAACTACGAGCAGTACTTC. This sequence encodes CASSLVPGENYEQYF.